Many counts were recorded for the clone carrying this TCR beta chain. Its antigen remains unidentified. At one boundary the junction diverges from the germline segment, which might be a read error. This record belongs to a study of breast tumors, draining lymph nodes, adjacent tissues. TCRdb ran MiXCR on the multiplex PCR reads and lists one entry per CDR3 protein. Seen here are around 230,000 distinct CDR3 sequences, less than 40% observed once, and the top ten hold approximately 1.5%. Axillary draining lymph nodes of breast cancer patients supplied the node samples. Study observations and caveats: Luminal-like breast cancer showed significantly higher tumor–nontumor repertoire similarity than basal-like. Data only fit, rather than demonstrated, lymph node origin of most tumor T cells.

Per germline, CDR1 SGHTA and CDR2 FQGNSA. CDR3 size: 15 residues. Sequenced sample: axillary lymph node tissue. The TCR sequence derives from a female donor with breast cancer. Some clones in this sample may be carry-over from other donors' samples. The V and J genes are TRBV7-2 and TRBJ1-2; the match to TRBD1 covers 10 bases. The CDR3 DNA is TGTGCCAGCAGCATCCAGACAGGGGGCTACTATGGCTACCCCTTC. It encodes CASSIQTGGYYGYPF.